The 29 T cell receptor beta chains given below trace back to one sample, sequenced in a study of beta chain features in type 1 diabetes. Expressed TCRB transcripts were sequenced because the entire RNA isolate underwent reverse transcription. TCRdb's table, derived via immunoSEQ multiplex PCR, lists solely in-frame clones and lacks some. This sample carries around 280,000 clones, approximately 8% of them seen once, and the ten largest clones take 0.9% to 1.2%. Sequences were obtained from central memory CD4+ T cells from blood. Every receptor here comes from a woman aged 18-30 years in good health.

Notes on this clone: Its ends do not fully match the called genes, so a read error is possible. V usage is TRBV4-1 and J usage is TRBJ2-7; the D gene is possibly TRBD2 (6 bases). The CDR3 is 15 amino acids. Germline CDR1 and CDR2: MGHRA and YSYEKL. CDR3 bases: TGCGCCAGCAGCCAAGATTTTGTGAGAAGGACGGGGAGGAGATTC. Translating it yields CASSQDFVRRTGRRF.

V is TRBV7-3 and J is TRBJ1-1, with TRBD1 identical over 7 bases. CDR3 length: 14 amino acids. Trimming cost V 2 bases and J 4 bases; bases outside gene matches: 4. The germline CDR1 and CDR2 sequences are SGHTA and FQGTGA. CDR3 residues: CASSLSRDSTEAFF. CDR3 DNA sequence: TGTGCCAGCAGCTTATCTCGGGACAGCACTGAAGCTTTCTTT.

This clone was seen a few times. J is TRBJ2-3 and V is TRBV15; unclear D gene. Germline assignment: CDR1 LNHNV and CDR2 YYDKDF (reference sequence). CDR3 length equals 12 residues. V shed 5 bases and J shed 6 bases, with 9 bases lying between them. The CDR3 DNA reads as TGTGCCACCAGCCAAACCAGGGATACGCAGTATTTT. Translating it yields CATSQTRDTQYF. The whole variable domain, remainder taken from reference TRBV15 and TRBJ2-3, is DAMVIQNPRYQVTQFGKPVTLSCSQTLNHNVMYWYQQKSSQAPKLLFHYYDKDFNNEADTPDNFQSRRPNTSFCFLDIRSPGLGDTAMYLCATSQTRDTQYFGPGTRLTVL.

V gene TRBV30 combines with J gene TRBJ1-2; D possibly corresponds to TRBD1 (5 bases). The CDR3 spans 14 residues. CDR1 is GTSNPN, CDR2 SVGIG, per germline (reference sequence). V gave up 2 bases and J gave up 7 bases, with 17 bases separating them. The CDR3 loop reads CAWSFGYFGGGYTF. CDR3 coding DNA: TGTGCCTGGAGTTTTGGCTATTTCGGGGGTGGCTACACCTTC. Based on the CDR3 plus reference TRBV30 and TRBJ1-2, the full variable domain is SQTIHQWPATLVQPVGSPLSLECTVEGTSNPNLYWYRQAAGRGLQLLFYSVGIGQISSEVPQNLSASRPQDRQFILSSKKLLLSDSGFYLCAWSFGYFGGGYTFGSGTRLTVV.

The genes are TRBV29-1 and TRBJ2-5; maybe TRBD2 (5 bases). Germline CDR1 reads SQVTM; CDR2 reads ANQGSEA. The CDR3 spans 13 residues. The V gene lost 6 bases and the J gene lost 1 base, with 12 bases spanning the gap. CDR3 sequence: CSVADFSQETQYF. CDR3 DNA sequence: TGCAGCGTGGCGGACTTCAGCCAAGAGACCCAGTACTTC.

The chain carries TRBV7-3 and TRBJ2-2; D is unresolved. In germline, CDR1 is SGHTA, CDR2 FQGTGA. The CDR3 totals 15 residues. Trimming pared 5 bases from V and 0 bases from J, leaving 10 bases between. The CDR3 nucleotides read TGTGCCAGCAGCGCGTCTAGGGCGAACACCGGGGAGCTGTTTTTT. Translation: CASSASRANTGELFF. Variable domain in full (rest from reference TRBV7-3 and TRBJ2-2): GAGVSQTPSNKVTEKGKYVELRCDPISGHTALYWYRQSLGQGPEFLIYFQGTGAADDSGLPNDRFFAVRPEGSVSTLKIQRTERGDSAVYLCASSASRANTGELFFGEGSRLTVL.

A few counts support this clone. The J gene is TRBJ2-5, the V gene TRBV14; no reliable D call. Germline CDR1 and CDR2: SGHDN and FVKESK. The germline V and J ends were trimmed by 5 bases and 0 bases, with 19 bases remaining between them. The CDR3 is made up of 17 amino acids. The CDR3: CASSSLRQQEYQETQYF. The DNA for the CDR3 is TGTGCCAGCAGCTCTCTCCGGCAGCAAGAATACCAAGAGACCCAGTACTTC. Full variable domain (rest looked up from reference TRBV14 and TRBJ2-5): EAGVTQFPSHSVIEKGQTVTLRCDPISGHDNLYWYRRVMGKEIKFLLHFVKESKQDESGMPNNRFLAERTGGTYSTLKVQPAELEDSGVYFCASSSLRQQEYQETQYFGPGTRLLVL.

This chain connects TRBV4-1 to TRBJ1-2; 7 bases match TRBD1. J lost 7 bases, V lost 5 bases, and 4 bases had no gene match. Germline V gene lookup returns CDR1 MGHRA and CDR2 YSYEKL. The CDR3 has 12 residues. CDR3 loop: CASSFRTGGYTF. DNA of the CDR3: TGCGCCAGCAGCTTTCGGACAGGTGGCTACACCTTC.

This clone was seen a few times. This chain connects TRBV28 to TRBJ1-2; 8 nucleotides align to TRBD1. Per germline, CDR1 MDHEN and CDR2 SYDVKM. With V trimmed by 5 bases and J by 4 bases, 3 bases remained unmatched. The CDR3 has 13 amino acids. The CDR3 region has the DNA TGTGCCAGCAGTCGCGGGACAGGCTATGGCTACACCTTC. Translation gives CASSRGTGYGYTF.

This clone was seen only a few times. CDR3 region: CASRMGLAGVYEQYF. The DNA for the CDR3 is TGTGCCAGCAGGATGGGACTAGCGGGAGTCTACGAGCAGTACTTC. The V gene is TRBV2, the J gene TRBJ2-7; 14 nucleotides line up with TRBD2. CDR3 length: 15 residues. The V segment lost 6 bases and the J segment 3 bases; nucleotides outside the gene matches: 4. The germline V gene encodes CDR1 SNHLY and CDR2 FYNNEI.

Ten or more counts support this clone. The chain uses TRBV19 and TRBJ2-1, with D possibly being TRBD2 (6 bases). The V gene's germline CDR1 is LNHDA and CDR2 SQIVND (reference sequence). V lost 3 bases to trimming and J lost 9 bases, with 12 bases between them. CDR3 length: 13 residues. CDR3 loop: CASSIPEGGEQFF. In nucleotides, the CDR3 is TGTGCCAGTAGTATCCCGGAGGGAGGTGAGCAGTTCTTC.

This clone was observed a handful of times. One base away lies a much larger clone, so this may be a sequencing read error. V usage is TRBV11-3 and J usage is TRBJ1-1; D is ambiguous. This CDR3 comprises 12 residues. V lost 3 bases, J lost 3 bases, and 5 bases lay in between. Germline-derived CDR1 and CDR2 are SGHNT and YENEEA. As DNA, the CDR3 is TGTGCCAGCAGCTTGATGGACACTGAAGCTTTCTTT. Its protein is CASSLMDTEAFF.

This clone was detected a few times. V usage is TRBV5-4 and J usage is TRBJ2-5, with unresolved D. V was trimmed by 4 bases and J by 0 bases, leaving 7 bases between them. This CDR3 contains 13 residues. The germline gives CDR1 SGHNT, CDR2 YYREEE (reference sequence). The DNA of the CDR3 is TGTGCCAGCAGCCCGTCGTACCAAGAGACCCAGTACTTC. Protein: CASSPSYQETQYF.

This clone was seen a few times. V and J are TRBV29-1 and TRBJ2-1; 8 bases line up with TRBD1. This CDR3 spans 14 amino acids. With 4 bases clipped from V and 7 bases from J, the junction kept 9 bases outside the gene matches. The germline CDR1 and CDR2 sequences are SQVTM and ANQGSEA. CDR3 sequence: CSVVETGVGNEQFF. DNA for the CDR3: TGCAGCGTTGTTGAGACAGGGGTAGGTAATGAGCAGTTCTTC.

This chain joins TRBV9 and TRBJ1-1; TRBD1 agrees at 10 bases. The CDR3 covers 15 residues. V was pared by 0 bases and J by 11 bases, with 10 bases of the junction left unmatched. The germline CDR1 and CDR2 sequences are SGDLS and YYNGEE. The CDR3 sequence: CASSVEAGDRGPAFF. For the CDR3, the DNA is TGTGCCAGCAGCGTAGAAGCAGGGGACAGGGGCCCGGCTTTCTTT.

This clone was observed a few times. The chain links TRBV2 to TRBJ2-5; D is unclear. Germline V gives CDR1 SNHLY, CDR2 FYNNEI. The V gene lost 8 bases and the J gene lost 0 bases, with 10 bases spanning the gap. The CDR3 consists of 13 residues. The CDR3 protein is CASGRLYQETQYF. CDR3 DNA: TGTGCCAGCGGAAGGTTGTACCAAGAGACCCAGTACTTC.

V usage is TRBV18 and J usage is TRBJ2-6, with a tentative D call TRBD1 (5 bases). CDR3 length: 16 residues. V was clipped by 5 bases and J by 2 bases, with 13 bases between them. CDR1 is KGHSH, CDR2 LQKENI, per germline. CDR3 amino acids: CASSEQVPTGANVLTF. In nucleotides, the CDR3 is TGTGCCAGCTCAGAACAGGTCCCAACTGGGGCCAACGTCCTGACTTTC.

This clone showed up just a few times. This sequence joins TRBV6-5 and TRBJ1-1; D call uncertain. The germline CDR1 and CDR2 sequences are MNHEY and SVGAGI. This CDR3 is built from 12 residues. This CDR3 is CASPGQNTEAFF. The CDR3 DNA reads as TGTGCGAGCCCCGGCCAGAACACTGAAGCTTTCTTT.

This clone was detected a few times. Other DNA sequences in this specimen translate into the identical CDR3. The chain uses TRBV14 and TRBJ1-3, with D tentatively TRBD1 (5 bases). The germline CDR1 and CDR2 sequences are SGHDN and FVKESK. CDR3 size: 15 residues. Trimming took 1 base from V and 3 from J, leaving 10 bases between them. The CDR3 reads CASSQVRGYGNTIYF. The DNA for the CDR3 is TGTGCCAGCAGCCAAGTCCGGGGGTATGGAAACACCATATATTTT.

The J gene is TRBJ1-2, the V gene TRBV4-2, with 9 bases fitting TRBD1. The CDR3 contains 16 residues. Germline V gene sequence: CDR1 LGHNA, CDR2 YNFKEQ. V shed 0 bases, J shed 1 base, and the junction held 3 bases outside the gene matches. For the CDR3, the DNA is TGTGCCAGCAGCCAAGATTTGACAGGGGGTAACTATGGCTACACCTTC. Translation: CASSQDLTGGNYGYTF.

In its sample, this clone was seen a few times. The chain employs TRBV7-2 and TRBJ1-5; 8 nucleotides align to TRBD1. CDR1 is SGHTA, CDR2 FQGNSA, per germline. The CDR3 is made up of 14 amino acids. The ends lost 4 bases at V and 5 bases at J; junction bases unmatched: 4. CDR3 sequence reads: CASSWTGTYQPQHF. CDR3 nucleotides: TGTGCCAGCAGCTGGACAGGGACCTATCAGCCCCAGCATTTT.

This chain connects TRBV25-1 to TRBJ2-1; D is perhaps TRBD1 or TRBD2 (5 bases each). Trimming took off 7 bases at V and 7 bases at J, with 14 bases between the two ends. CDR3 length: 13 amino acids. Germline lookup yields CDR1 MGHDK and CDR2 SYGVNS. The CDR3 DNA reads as TGTGCCAGCACGGGACCAGGATGGAATGAGCAGTTCTTC. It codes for CASTGPGWNEQFF. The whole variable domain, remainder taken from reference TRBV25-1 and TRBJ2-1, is EADIYQTPRYLVIGTGKKITLECSQTMGHDKMYWYQQDPGMELHLIHYSYGVNSTEKGDLSSESTVSRIRTEHFPLTLESARPSHTSQYLCASTGPGWNEQFFGPGTRLTVL.

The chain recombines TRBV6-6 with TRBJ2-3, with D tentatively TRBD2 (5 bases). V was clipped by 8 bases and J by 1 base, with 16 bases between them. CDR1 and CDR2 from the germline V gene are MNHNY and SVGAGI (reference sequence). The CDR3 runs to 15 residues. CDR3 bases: TGTGCCAGCTTAAATTCGCAGAGGGGCACAGATACGCAGTATTTT. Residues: CASLNSQRGTDTQYF.

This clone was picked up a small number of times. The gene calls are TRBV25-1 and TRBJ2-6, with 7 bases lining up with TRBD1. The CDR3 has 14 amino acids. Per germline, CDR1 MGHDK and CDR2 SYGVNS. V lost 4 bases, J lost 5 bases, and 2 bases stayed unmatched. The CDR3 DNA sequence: TGTGCCAGCAGTGGACAGGGTCGGGCCAACGTCCTGACTTTC. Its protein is CASSGQGRANVLTF. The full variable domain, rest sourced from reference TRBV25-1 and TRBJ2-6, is EADIYQTPRYLVIGTGKKITLECSQTMGHDKMYWYQQDPGMELHLIHYSYGVNSTEKGDLSSESTVSRIRTEHFPLTLESARPSHTSQYLCASSGQGRANVLTFGAGSRLTVL.

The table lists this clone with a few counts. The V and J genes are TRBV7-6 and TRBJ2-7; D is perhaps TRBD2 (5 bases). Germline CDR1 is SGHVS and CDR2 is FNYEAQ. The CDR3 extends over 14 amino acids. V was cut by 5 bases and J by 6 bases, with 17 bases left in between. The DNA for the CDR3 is TGTGCCAGCAGCCCTAGGCCAGCGGTGGCCGAGCAGTACTTC. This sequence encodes CASSPRPAVAEQYF.

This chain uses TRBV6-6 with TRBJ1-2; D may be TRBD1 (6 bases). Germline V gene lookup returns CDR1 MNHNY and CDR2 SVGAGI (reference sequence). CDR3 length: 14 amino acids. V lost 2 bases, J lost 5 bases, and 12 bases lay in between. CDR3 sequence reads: CASSYDGGWYGYTF. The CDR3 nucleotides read TGTGCCAGCAGTTACGACGGGGGCTGGTATGGCTACACCTTC.

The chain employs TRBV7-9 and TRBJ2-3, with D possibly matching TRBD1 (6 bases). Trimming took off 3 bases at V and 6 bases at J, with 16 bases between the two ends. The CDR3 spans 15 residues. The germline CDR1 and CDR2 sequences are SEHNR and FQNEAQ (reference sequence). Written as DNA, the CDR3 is TGTGCCAGCAGCTTTTCCACTGCAGGGGCGGATACGCAGTATTTT. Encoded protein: CASSFSTAGADTQYF.

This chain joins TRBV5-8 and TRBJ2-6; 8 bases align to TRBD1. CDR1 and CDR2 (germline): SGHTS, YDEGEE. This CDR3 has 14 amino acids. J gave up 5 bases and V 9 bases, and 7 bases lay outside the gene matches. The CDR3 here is CANDRGGRANVLTF. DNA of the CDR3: TGTGCCAACGACAGGGGAGGCAGGGCCAACGTCCTGACTTTC. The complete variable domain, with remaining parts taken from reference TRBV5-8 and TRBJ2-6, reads EAGVTQSPTHLIKTRGQQATLRCSPISGHTSVYWYQQALGLGLQFLLWYDEGEERNRGNFPPRFSGRQFPNYSSELNVNALELEDSALYLCANDRGGRANVLTFGAGSRLTVL.

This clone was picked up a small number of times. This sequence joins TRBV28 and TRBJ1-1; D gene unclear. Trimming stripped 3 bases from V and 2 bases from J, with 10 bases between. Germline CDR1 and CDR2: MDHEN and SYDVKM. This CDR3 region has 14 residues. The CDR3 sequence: CASSFHRANTEAFF. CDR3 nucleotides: TGTGCCAGCAGTTTTCATAGGGCCAACACTGAAGCTTTCTTT.